This T cell receptor beta chain comes out of a study of T cell responses to AZD1222 COVID-19 vaccine. Clones were read by immunoSEQ multiplex PCR, and TCRdb kept only the in-frame ones, dropping some. The sample yields over 150,000 clones, less than 95% seen once. This CDR3 contains 16 residues. Germline CDR1 SQVTM, CDR2 ANQGSEA. After removal of 1 base from V and 0 bases from J, the junction contained 3 bases not matched to a gene. This receptor was obtained from an adult in good health. The chain uses TRBV29-1 and TRBJ2-5, with TRBD2 matching 12 bases. The starting material was peripheral blood, obtained on day 0 of AZD1222 vaccination. The CDR3 is CSVEGLAGVYQETQYF. The CDR3 coding sequence is TGCAGCGTTGAAGGACTAGCGGGGGTGTACCAAGAGACCCAGTACTTC.